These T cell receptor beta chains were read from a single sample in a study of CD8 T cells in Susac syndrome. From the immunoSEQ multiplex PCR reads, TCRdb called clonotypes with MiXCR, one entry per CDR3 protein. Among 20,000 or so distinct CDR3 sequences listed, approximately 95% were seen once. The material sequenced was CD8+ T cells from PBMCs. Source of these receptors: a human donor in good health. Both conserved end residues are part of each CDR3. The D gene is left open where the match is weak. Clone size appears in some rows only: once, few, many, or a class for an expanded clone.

TGTGCCAGCACCCGAGGGGGGAACACTGAAGCTTTCTTT | CASTRGGNTEAFF | TRBV6-1 | - | TRBJ1-1 | 13 | once
TGTGCCAGCAGTTTGGGAGGTTCCTACAATGAGCAGTTCTTC | CASSLGGSYNEQFF | TRBV27 | - | TRBJ2-1 | 14 | -
TGTGCCAGCAGCGAACAGGGAAACTATGGCTACACCTTC | CASSEQGNYGYTF | TRBV5-6 | - | TRBJ1-2 | 13 | -
TGCGCCAGCAGCAAGTCGGGACTAGCGGGAGGGGGCTCCTACAATGAGCAGTTCTTC | CASSKSGLAGGGSYNEQFF | TRBV23-1 | TRBD2 | TRBJ2-1 | 19 | few
TGTGCCAGCAGCATCCGAACGGAGGGGGGGGCGAACACCGGGGAGCTGTTTTTT | CASSIRTEGGANTGELFF | TRBV13 | - | TRBJ2-2 | 18 | -
TGTGCCATCAGTTGGGACAATTACAATGAGCAGTTCTTC | CAISWDNYNEQFF | TRBV10-3 | - | TRBJ2-1 | 13 | -
TGTGCCAGCAGCTTAGCGCTCGAGGTCCTGACTTTC | CASSLALEVLTF | TRBV7-9 | - | TRBJ2-6 | 12 | -
TGCAGCGTTGATGTGTCGGGGGGCTACACCTTC | CSVDVSGGYTF | TRBV29-1 | - | TRBJ1-2 | 11 | -
TGTGCCAGCATGGCTAGCGAGGACTACGAGCAGTACTTC | CASMASEDYEQYF | TRBV6-5 | - | TRBJ2-7 | 13 | -
TGTGCCAGTAAGGGACAGGAAGAGACCCAGTACTTC | CASKGQEETQYF | TRBV19 | TRBD1 | TRBJ2-5 | 12 | -
TGCAGCGTTGAAGATATAGCGGGAGCGGGGTACAATGAGCAGTTCTTC | CSVEDIAGAGYNEQFF | TRBV29-1 | TRBD2 | TRBJ2-1 | 16 | -
TGTGCCAGCAGCTCCGGAGGACAGGGCCACGAGCAGTACTTC | CASSSGGQGHEQYF | TRBV7-9 | TRBD1 | TRBJ2-7 | 14 | few
TGTGCCAGCAGTTACTCAGGAGGGGCGCACTATGGCTACACCTTC | CASSYSGGAHYGYTF | TRBV27 | - | TRBJ1-2 | 15 | -
TGCAGCGTTGTACCGGGACAGGGGCACAATGAGCAGTTCTTC | CSVVPGQGHNEQFF | TRBV29-1 | TRBD1 | TRBJ2-1 | 14 | -
TGTGCCAGCAGGAGCCAGGAAAAACTGTTTTTT | CASRSQEKLFF | TRBV6-5 | - | TRBJ1-4 | 11 | -
TGTGCCAGTAGTATTCGGGGTAGTGATGAGCAGTTCTTC | CASSIRGSDEQFF | TRBV19 | - | TRBJ2-1 | 13 | -
TGCGCCAGCAGCTTGGGAGGGCCCGCCTACGAGCGGTACTTC | CASSLGGPAYERYF | TRBV5-1 | - | TRBJ2-7 | 14 | -
TGCGCCAGCAGCCAAGACGGGCAGGGGGCGTTCAATGAGCAGTTCTTC | CASSQDGQGAFNEQFF | TRBV4-3 | TRBD1 | TRBJ2-1 | 16 | -
TGTGCCAGCAGTTACAGGGGAGAGGGACTCATCACAGATACGCAGTATTTT | CASSYRGEGLITDTQYF | TRBV6-5 | - | TRBJ2-3 | 17 | -
TGTGCCAGCAGCGTAGTAGGGGGGTCGAACACTGAAGCTTTCTTT | CASSVVGGSNTEAFF | TRBV9 | - | TRBJ1-1 | 15 | -
TGCGCCAGCAGCCAAGATCTGGTCTCTGGAAACACCATATATTTT | CASSQDLVSGNTIYF | TRBV4-3 | - | TRBJ1-3 | 15 | once
TGTGCCAGTAGTATTGCCTATGAGCAGTTCTTC | CASSIAYEQFF | TRBV19 | - | TRBJ2-1 | 11 | -
TGTGCCAGCACGTTAGGACTAGCAGGGTACAATGAGCAGTTCTTC | CASTLGLAGYNEQFF | TRBV6-5 | TRBD2 | TRBJ2-1 | 15 | -
TGTGCCAGCAGTCCAGGAACAGGGAGTTGGGGGGAGACCCAGTACTTC | CASSPGTGSWGETQYF | TRBV27 | - | TRBJ2-5 | 16 | -
TGTGCCAGCAGCGCCCCACATACGAACACTGAAGCTTTCTTT | CASSAPHTNTEAFF | TRBV9 | - | TRBJ1-1 | 14 | -
TGTGCCAGCAGTTCAACGGGCCCCGGGGAGCTGTTTTTT | CASSSTGPGELFF | TRBV27 | - | TRBJ2-2 | 13 | -
TGTGCCAGCAGCTCCTATGAACAGGGGGACACCGGGGAGCTGTTTTTT | CASSSYEQGDTGELFF | TRBV11-3 | TRBD1 | TRBJ2-2 | 16 | -
TGTGCCAGCAGTGGGACAGGGGGATTAGCGGGAGACATTCAGTACTTC | CASSGTGGLAGDIQYF | TRBV2 | - | TRBJ2-4 | 16 | -
TGTGCCAGCAGCCCCACCTGGGGGGCTAACTATGGCTACACCTTC | CASSPTWGANYGYTF | TRBV13 | - | TRBJ1-2 | 15 | -
TGTGCCAGCAGGACCGAGACTGGGACAGGGAACGAAAAACTGTTTTTT | CASRTETGTGNEKLFF | TRBV7-9 | TRBD1 | TRBJ1-4 | 16 | once
TGTGCCAGCAGTGAATGGGACAGAACCTACGAGCAGTACTTC | CASSEWDRTYEQYF | TRBV6-1 | TRBD1 | TRBJ2-7 | 14 | -
TGTGCCAGCAGCTTACCGGGACTAGCCGGGGAGCTGTTTTTT | CASSLPGLAGELFF | TRBV7-2 | TRBD2 | TRBJ2-2 | 14 | -
TGCAGCATCTCGAACACTGAAGCTTTCTTT | CSISNTEAFF | TRBV29-1 | - | TRBJ1-1 | 10 | few
TGTGCCAGCAGTGGAAGTCGGGCAGGGGGCTTCACTGAAGCTTTCTTT | CASSGSRAGGFTEAFF | TRBV2 | TRBD1 | TRBJ1-1 | 16 | -
TGCGCCAGCAGCTTGGCCAGGGTCCAAGACGTCCAAGAGACCCAGTACTTC | CASSLARVQDVQETQYF | TRBV5-1 | - | TRBJ2-5 | 17 | -
TGCAGTGCTAGTCCTCCGGGACTAGTGGCCGGGGAGCTGTTTTTT | CSASPPGLVAGELFF | TRBV20-1 | TRBD2 | TRBJ2-2 | 15 | -
TGTGCCAGCTCACCGGCGGTATACGGAGATACGCAGTATTTT | CASSPAVYGDTQYF | TRBV18 | - | TRBJ2-3 | 14 | -
TGTGCCAGCAGCCCGAACACCGGGGAGCTGTTTTTT | CASSPNTGELFF | TRBV9 | - | TRBJ2-2 | 12 | -
TGTGCCAGCAGCTTCAAAGTGACATCTACGGAGACCCAGTACTTC | CASSFKVTSTETQYF | TRBV5-6 | - | TRBJ2-5 | 15 | -